One sample yielded the 26 T cell receptor beta chains listed below, sequenced in a study of shared clonotypes between healthy human individuals. Sequencing used immunoSEQ multiplex PCR; TCRdb keeps in-frame clones, though not all of them. Of about 2.4 million clones listed, approximately 90% are singletons. Source material: naive CD4+ T cells sorted from blood. The subset was: CD45RA+ positively selected. These receptors were collected from a man aged 18 to 29 in good health.

CDR3 sequence: CASSVAGSRNTDTQYF. The CDR3 DNA is TGTGCCAGCAGCGTAGCTGGTAGCCGAAACACAGATACGCAGTATTTT. The V and J genes are TRBV9 and TRBJ2-3; D remains unclear. Per germline, CDR1 SGDLS and CDR2 YYNGEE. V lost 0 bases and J 2 bases, leaving 13 bases between the germline ends. This CDR3 spans 16 amino acids.

Only one count was recorded for this clone. The chain has TRBV9 and TRBJ1-3, with D possibly matching TRBD1 (5 bases). Germline V gives CDR1 SGDLS, CDR2 YYNGEE. V was clipped by 4 bases and J by 0 bases, with 11 bases between them. There are 15 residues in the CDR3. The CDR3 region has the DNA TGTGCCAGCAGCCCTCGGGACTTCTCTGGAAACACCATATATTTT. This codes for CASSPRDFSGNTIYF.

The V call is TRBV2, the J call TRBJ1-2; D possibly corresponds to TRBD1 (6 bases). The germline V gene has CDR1 SNHLY and CDR2 FYNNEI. The V and J ends lost 9 bases and 8 bases respectively, with 13 bases between them. The CDR3 runs 11 residues. In DNA form, the CDR3 reads TGTGCCAGTTACGGGGGCATAGGCTACACCTTC. Translated: CASYGGIGYTF.

The chain recombines TRBV4-1 with TRBJ2-2; D gene ambiguous. The germline CDR1 and CDR2 sequences are MGHRA and YSYEKL. This CDR3 spans 14 amino acids. V dropped 0 bases and J dropped 4 bases, with 6 bases sitting between them. CDR3 bases: TGCGCCAGCAGCCAAGAGTTTGGCACCGGGGAGCTGTTTTTT. The encoded protein is CASSQEFGTGELFF.

Points on this clone: Within the sample, other DNA sequences also encode this same CDR3. V usage is TRBV6-5 and J usage is TRBJ2-2, with D unclear. Looked up from germline, CDR1 is MNHEY and CDR2 is SVGAGI. The CDR3 totals 11 residues. V lost 4 bases and J lost 7, with 4 bases in between. This chain's CDR3 is CASSSSGELFF. The DNA for the CDR3 is TGTGCCAGCAGTTCGAGCGGGGAGCTGTTTTTT.

Concerning this clone itself: Other DNA sequences in this specimen translate into the identical CDR3. This rearrangement joins TRBV7-2 to TRBJ2-7; possible D gene TRBD1, 6 bases. Trimming took 1 base from V and 2 from J, leaving 9 bases between them. The CDR3 has 14 residues. Germline CDR1 is SGHTA and CDR2 is FQGNSA. The CDR3 DNA reads as TGTGCCAGCAGCTTAGTACAGGGAACCTACGAGCAGTACTTC. Translating it yields CASSLVQGTYEQYF.

The J gene is TRBJ2-1, the V gene TRBV14; TRBD2 agrees at 13 bases. The CDR3 totals 15 residues. V dropped 4 bases and J dropped 7; count of bases not matched to a gene: 4. From germline, CDR1 is SGHDN and CDR2 FVKESK. The CDR3 reads CASSRLGLAGNEQFF. The CDR3 nucleotides are TGTGCCAGCAGCCGCCTGGGACTAGCGGGGAATGAGCAGTTCTTC.

The chain carries TRBV14 and TRBJ2-5; D tentatively reads TRBD1 or TRBD2 (5 bases each). From germline, CDR1 is SGHDN and CDR2 FVKESK. Trimming took 0 bases from V and 3 from J, leaving 14 bases between them. The CDR3 has 16 residues. DNA of the CDR3: TGTGCCAGCAGCCAAGATGGTAGCCGAGGGGAAGAGACCCAGTACTTC. Residues: CASSQDGSRGEETQYF. The whole variable domain, remainder taken from reference TRBV14 and TRBJ2-5, is EAGVTQFPSHSVIEKGQTVTLRCDPISGHDNLYWYRRVMGKEIKFLLHFVKESKQDESGMPNNRFLAERTGGTYSTLKVQPAELEDSGVYFCASSQDGSRGEETQYFGPGTRLLVL.

The chain recombines TRBV6-5 with TRBJ2-2; D possibly corresponds to TRBD2 (6 bases). The CDR3 consists of 13 residues. The ends were cut back, 7 bases at V and 5 bases at J, with 11 bases in the middle. Germline lookup yields CDR1 MNHEY and CDR2 SVGAGI. CDR3 loop: CASTGGITGELFF. The CDR3 region has the DNA TGTGCCAGCACCGGCGGGATTACCGGGGAGCTGTTTTTT.

Concerning this clone: Different DNA sequences within this sample yield the same CDR3. The chain joins TRBV20-1 to TRBJ2-5; possible D gene TRBD2, 5 bases. V was clipped by 6 bases and J by 5 bases, with 7 bases between them. From germline, CDR1 is DFQATT and CDR2 SNEGSKA (reference sequence). The CDR3 spans 10 residues. The CDR3: CSATRETQYF. The CDR3 DNA reads as TGCAGTGCCACTAGGGAGACCCAGTACTTC.

The V gene is TRBV9, the J gene TRBJ2-1; the match to TRBD2 covers 11 bases. This CDR3 is 16 amino acids long. Trimming cost V 4 bases and J 7 bases; bases outside gene matches: 10. Germline loops: CDR1 SGDLS, CDR2 YYNGEE. Here the CDR3 reads CASSFSGGAIKNEQFF. Here the CDR3 DNA reads TGTGCCAGCAGCTTTAGCGGGGGGGCAATTAAGAATGAGCAGTTCTTC. Full variable domain (missing parts from reference TRBV9 and TRBJ2-1): DSGVTQTPKHLITATGQRVTLRCSPRSGDLSVYWYQQSLDQGLQFLIQYYNGEERAKGNILERFSAQQFPDLHSELNLSSLELGDSALYFCASSFSGGAIKNEQFFGPGTRLTVL.

This chain connects TRBV19 to TRBJ1-1, with no clear D. CDR1 LNHDA and CDR2 SQIVND come from the germline V gene (reference sequence). The CDR3 runs to 14 residues. Trimming pared 4 bases from V and 1 base from J, leaving 10 bases between. CDR3 nucleotides: TGTGCCAGTAGTAGGGTTCCGGGGAACACTGAAGCTTTCTTT. It translates to CASSRVPGNTEAFF. Together with reference TRBV19 and TRBJ1-1, the CDR3 gives the full variable domain: DGGITQSPKYLFRKEGQNVTLSCEQNLNHDAMYWYRQDPGQGLRLIYYSQIVNDFQKGDIAEGYSVSREKKESFPLTVTSAQKNPTAFYLCASSRVPGNTEAFFGQGTRLTVV.

The V gene is TRBV2, the J gene TRBJ2-1; TRBD1 aligns across 7 bases. This CDR3 is 13 amino acids long. The V segment lost 7 bases and the J segment 7 bases; nucleotides outside the gene matches: 7. The germline V gene encodes CDR1 SNHLY and CDR2 FYNNEI. CDR3 sequence (DNA): TGTGCCAGCAACCAACAGGGGTTGAATGAGCAGTTCTTC. It encodes CASNQQGLNEQFF.

This chain joins TRBV5-4 and TRBJ2-7; 7 nucleotides align to TRBD2. The V and J ends lost 3 bases and 3 bases, in that order; junction bases with no gene match: 9. The germline gives CDR1 SGHNT, CDR2 YYREEE (reference sequence). The CDR3 extends over 15 amino acids. CDR3 DNA sequence: TGTGCCAGCAGCTACCGGGGGGATACGGTCTACGAGCAGTACTTC. Its protein is CASSYRGDTVYEQYF.

About this clone: Other DNA sequences from this sample encode an identical CDR3 as well. The V gene is TRBV10-3, the J gene TRBJ1-4; TRBD1 is a possible D gene (5 bases). The germline V gene encodes CDR1 ENHRY and CDR2 SYGVKD. This CDR3 is built from 15 residues. Deletions cut 3 bases from V and 2 bases from J, with 10 bases between. CDR3 protein: CAISDSPGTNEKLFF. The CDR3 nucleotides are TGTGCCATCAGTGACTCACCAGGGACTAATGAAAAACTGTTTTTT.

The gene calls are TRBV2 and TRBJ2-5; D possibly corresponds to TRBD1 (5 bases). The CDR3 loop spans 12 amino acids. V was shortened by 7 bases and J by 3 bases, with 9 bases between the two germline ends. The germline V gene encodes CDR1 SNHLY and CDR2 FYNNEI. The CDR3 here is CASTVGEETQYF. The DNA for the CDR3 is TGTGCCAGCACGGTAGGGGAAGAGACCCAGTACTTC.

The DNA for the CDR3 is TGCGCCAGCAGACAGGGAAGCAATCAGCCCCAGCATTTT. This sequence encodes CASRQGSNQPQHF. This chain connects TRBV5-1 to TRBJ1-5; maybe TRBD1 (6 bases). Germline V gene lookup returns CDR1 SGHRS and CDR2 YFSETQ. The CDR3 has 13 residues. V lost 5 bases and J lost 1, with 7 bases in between.

Notes on this clone: This CDR3 is also generated by other DNA sequences in the sample. This chain joins TRBV2 and TRBJ2-7; D not certain. The CDR3 covers 10 residues. V dropped 5 bases and J dropped 4 bases, with 3 bases sitting between them. Germline CDR1 and CDR2: SNHLY and FYNNEI. The CDR3 here is CASSRYEQYF. The CDR3 bases are TGTGCCAGCAGTAGATACGAGCAGTACTTC.

Notes on this clone: The sample holds other DNA sequences that translate to the same CDR3. The rearrangement uses TRBV6-5 and TRBJ2-7; D is undetermined. V lost 7 bases and J 3 bases, leaving 7 bases between the germline ends. This CDR3 has 11 amino acids. The germline V gene has CDR1 MNHEY and CDR2 SVGAGI. The CDR3 bases are TGTGCCAGCACCCACGGCTACGAGCAGTACTTC. Amino acid sequence: CASTHGYEQYF.

The gene calls are TRBV6-4 and TRBJ1-2; perhaps TRBD1 as D (5 bases). This CDR3 spans 15 amino acids. V shed 3 bases and J shed 4 bases, with 15 bases lying between them. Germline values: CDR1 MRHNA, CDR2 SNTAGT. The CDR3 loop reads CASSEGSEGRYGYTF. In DNA form, the CDR3 reads TGTGCCAGCAGTGAGGGTTCTGAGGGGCGCTATGGCTACACCTTC.

The J gene is TRBJ1-3, the V gene TRBV10-2; the D is unclear. CDR3 length: 12 amino acids. Germline loops: CDR1 WSHSY, CDR2 SAAADI. V was cut by 11 bases and J by 2 bases, with 10 bases left in between. CDR3 sequence reads: CACKGAGNTIYF. The CDR3 DNA reads as TGCGCCTGTAAGGGTGCTGGAAACACCATATATTTT.

This clone turned up a few times. The chain is built from TRBV6-1 and TRBJ1-5; 8 bases fit TRBD1. Looked up from germline, CDR1 is MNHNS and CDR2 is SASEGT. V shed 4 bases and J 3 bases; nucleotides not matched to a gene: 2. The CDR3 contains 14 residues. Here the CDR3 reads CASSAQGDNQPQHF. The CDR3 DNA reads TGTGCCAGCAGTGCACAGGGGGACAATCAGCCCCAGCATTTT.

The V and J genes are TRBV10-3 and TRBJ2-7, with no clear D. V shed 3 bases and J shed 5 bases, with 11 bases lying between them. Germline V gene sequence: CDR1 ENHRY, CDR2 SYGVKD. The CDR3 spans 13 residues. CDR3 residues: CAISESPTNEQYF. In DNA form, the CDR3 reads TGTGCCATCAGTGAAAGTCCTACCAACGAGCAGTACTTC.

The CDR3 sequence is CASSYRTSGSSYEQYF. The CDR3 coding sequence is TGTGCCAGCAGTTACCGGACTAGCGGGAGCTCCTACGAGCAGTACTTC. The chain recombines TRBV28 with TRBJ2-7; 13 bases are a match to TRBD2. CDR1 and CDR2 from the germline V gene are MDHEN and SYDVKM. Trimming removed 4 bases from V and 0 bases from J; junction bases left unmatched: 3. This CDR3 region has 16 residues.

This rearrangement joins TRBV6-1 to TRBJ2-2, with TRBD2 matching 7 bases. Germline lookup yields CDR1 MNHNS and CDR2 SASEGT. There are 13 residues in the CDR3. The V segment lost 7 bases and the J segment 5 bases; nucleotides outside the gene matches: 4. CDR3 region: CASKRGGTGELFF. In DNA, the CDR3 is TGTGCCAGCAAAAGGGGAGGGACCGGGGAGCTGTTTTTT.

The CDR3 DNA is TGTGCCTGGGTGGACTCTTGGGGTGAGCAGTTCTTC. Encoded protein: CAWVDSWGEQFF. J is TRBJ2-1 and V is TRBV30, with D maybe TRBD2 (5 bases). Germline values: CDR1 GTSNPN, CDR2 SVGIG (reference sequence). The CDR3 contains 12 residues. V lost 5 bases and J lost 9, with 14 bases in between.